The TCR beta chain under discussion was sequenced for a study of molecular identifiers for immune sequencing clone quantification. The germline V gene encodes CDR1 SGHDT and CDR2 YYEEEE. CDR3 size: 15 residues. A CD8+CD4-CCR7+CD45RA+ phenotype served as the sorting definition for naive CD8 T cells. This clonotype was counted a few times. Mismatch with germline at one junction end may stem from a read error. Both previously described methods and listed TCR primers were employed to make bulk TCR libraries. One entry per CDR3 protein results from TCRdb running MiXCR on the PCR reads. The repertoire includes hundreds of thousands of distinct CDR3 sequences, about 25% of them detected once, and 0.78% sits in the top ten.

The sequence was obtained from a human donor in good health. Some libraries in this study had Jurkat cell RNA spiked in. The sequenced sample consisted of naive CD8+ T cells from blood, with Jurkat cell RNA spiked in. Indicated subset: FACS-sorted CD8+CD4-CCR7+CD45RA+ naive T cells. V and J are TRBV5-6 and TRBJ2-1; 11 bases are shared with TRBD1. The DNA for the CDR3 is TGTGCCCGCAGCGATGGGGGGACAGGGGGGAATGAGCAGTTCTTC. Translating it yields CARSDGGTGGNEQFF.